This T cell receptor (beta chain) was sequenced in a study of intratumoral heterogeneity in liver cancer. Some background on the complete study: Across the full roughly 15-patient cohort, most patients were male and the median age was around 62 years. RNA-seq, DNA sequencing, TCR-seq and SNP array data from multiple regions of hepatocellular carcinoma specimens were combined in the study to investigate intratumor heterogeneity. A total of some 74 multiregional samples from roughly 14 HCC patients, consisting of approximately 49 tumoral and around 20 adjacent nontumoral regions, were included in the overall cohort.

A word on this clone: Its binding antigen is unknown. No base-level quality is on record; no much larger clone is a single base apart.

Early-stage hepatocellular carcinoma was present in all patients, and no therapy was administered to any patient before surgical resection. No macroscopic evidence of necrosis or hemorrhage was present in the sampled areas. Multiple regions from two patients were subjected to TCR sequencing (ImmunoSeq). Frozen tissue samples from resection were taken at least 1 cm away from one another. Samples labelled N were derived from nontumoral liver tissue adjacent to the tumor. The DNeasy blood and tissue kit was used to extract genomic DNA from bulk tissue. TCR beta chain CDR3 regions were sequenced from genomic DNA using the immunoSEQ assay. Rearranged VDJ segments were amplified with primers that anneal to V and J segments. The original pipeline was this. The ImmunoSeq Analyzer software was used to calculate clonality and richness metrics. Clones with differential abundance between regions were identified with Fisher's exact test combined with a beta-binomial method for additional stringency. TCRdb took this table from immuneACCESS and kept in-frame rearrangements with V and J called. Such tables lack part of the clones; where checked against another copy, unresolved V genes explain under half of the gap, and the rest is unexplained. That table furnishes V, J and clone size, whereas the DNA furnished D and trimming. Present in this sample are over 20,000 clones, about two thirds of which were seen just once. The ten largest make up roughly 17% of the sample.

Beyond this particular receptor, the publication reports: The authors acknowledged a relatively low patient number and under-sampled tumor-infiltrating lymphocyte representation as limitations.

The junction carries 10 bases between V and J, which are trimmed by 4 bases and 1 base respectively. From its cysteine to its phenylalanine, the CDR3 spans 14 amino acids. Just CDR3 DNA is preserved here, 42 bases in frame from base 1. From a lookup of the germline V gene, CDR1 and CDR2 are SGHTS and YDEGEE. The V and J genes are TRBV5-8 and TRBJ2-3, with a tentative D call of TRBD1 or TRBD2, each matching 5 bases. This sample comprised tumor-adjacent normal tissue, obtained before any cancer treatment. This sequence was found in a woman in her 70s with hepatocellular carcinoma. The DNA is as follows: TGTGCCAGCAGCATCCGGGACGGCACAGATACGCAGTATTTT. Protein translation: CASSIRDGTDTQYF. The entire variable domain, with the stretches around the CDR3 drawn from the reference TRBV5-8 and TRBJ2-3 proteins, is EAGVTQSPTHLIKTRGQQATLRCSPISGHTSVYWYQQALGLGLQFLLWYDEGEERNRGNFPPRFSGRQFPNYSSELNVNALELEDSALYLCASSIRDGTDTQYFGPGTRLTVL.